This T cell receptor beta chain appears in the sequencing data of a study of cytomegalovirus exposure and HLA in healthy donors. As concerns this clone: Its antigen is unidentified.

Per germline, CDR1 LNHDA and CDR2 SQIVND (reference sequence). V was clipped by 4 bases and J by 4 bases; unmatched bases: 4. CDR3 length: 15 residues. The primer mix had 60 Vbeta and 13 Jbeta primers. Using immunoSEQ multiplex PCR, the repertoire was profiled, and TCRdb retains in-frame clones only, with some absent. The table includes approximately 150,000 clones, approximately 71% detected once. Study findings and constraints: TRBV6-2, TRBV6-3 and some other V segments were unresolvable in 87-base-pair reads.

Input material: PBMCs. The source of this sequence is a woman aged 18-29 years in good health and CMV-seropositive. This rearrangement joins TRBV19 to TRBJ2-1, with 10 positions matching TRBD2. The DNA for the CDR3 is TGTGCCAGTAGTAGAGCGGGAGGGCTGTACAATGAGCAGTTCTTC. Translating it yields CASSRAGGLYNEQFF. Drawing the rest from reference TRBV19 and TRBJ2-1, the complete variable domain is DGGITQSPKYLFRKEGQNVTLSCEQNLNHDAMYWYRQDPGQGLRLIYYSQIVNDFQKGDIAEGYSVSREKKESFPLTVTSAQKNPTAFYLCASSRAGGLYNEQFFGPGTRLTVL.